This T cell receptor beta chain was retrieved from a study of PD-1 blockade in classical Hodgkin lymphoma. Study-level points and caveats: A significant rise in TCR diversity was seen by C4D1 for CD4+ cells but not for CD8+ cells.

This clone was counted only a few times. The target antigen is unknown. With no exception, relapse followed autologous stem cell transplantation in all patients, and brentuximab vedotin exposure varied. Method: immunoSEQ multiplex PCR; TCRdb's copy keeps in-frame clones and lacks some. The sample has around 28,000 clones, over 65% seen once. The material was peripheral blood mononuclear cells (PBMCs), obtained before the second cycle of nivolumab. The receptor comes from a human donor with classical Hodgkin lymphoma.

This CDR3 reads CASSVNGDPYNEQFF. In DNA form, the CDR3 reads TGTGCCAGCAGTGTGAACGGGGACCCTTACAATGAGCAGTTCTTC. The rearrangement uses TRBV2 and TRBJ2-1, with D perhaps given as TRBD1 or TRBD2 (5 bases each). The V and J ends lost 4 bases and 4 bases respectively, with 14 bases between them. The CDR3 has 15 residues. In germline, CDR1 is SNHLY, CDR2 FYNNEI.